One and the same sample provided the 20 T cell receptor beta chains below, sequenced in a study of blood T cell repertoires in COVID-19. The data were produced by immunoSEQ multiplex PCR, yet TCRdb's version contains in-frame clones alone and is incomplete. Altogether about 360,000 clones are present, around 80% being singletons, with the ten largest covering just under 3%. The sample taken for sequencing was peripheral blood. The receptors here all came from a man aged 25 to 40 with active or convalescent COVID-19.

The V and J genes are TRBV21-1 and TRBJ2-7; the table's D call TRBD1 went unverified against the DNA. TRBV21-1 is termed a pseudogene. This CDR3 spans 15 amino acids. The CDR3 DNA is TGTGCCAGCAGCGCGGACAGGGAAAATAGGTACGAGCAGTACTTC. Translation: CASSADRENRYEQYF.

V usage is TRBV4-3 and J usage is TRBJ1-2, with TRBD1 identical over 7 bases. The CDR3 runs 14 residues. Germline lookup yields CDR1 LGHNA and CDR2 YSLEER. Trimming removed 4 bases from V and 7 bases from J; junction bases left unmatched: 9. This CDR3 reads CASSPKTGKAGYTF. For the CDR3, the DNA is TGCGCCAGCAGCCCTAAGACAGGGAAGGCTGGCTACACCTTC.

The J gene is TRBJ2-5, the V gene TRBV9; 7 bases map to TRBD2. This CDR3 region has 14 residues. Germline CDR1 is SGDLS and CDR2 is YYNGEE. With V trimmed by 3 bases and J by 4 bases, 6 bases remained unmatched. The CDR3: CASSAGLGGETQYF. CDR3 DNA sequence: TGTGCCAGCAGCGCAGGACTAGGCGGAGAGACCCAGTACTTC.

The gene calls are TRBV5-1 and TRBJ2-7, with TRBD1 matching over 9 bases. After removal of 3 bases from V and 6 bases from J, the junction contained 10 bases not matched to a gene. Per germline, CDR1 SGHRS and CDR2 YFSETQ. There are 15 residues in the CDR3. The CDR3, as DNA: TGCGCCAGCAGCTCCAACCCGGGACAGGGTTCCGAGCAGTACTTC. Its protein product is CASSSNPGQGSEQYF.

This chain links TRBV2 with TRBJ1-2; D is possibly TRBD1 (6 bases). CDR1 SNHLY and CDR2 FYNNEI come from the germline V gene. The CDR3 sequence is 12 residues long. Trimming took 9 bases from V and 4 from J, leaving 12 bases between them. The CDR3 spells CASHGQRYGYTF. Here the CDR3 DNA reads TGTGCCAGTCACGGACAGCGCTATGGCTACACCTTC. Together with reference TRBV2 and TRBJ1-2, the CDR3 gives the full variable domain: EPEVTQTPSHQVTQMGQEVILRCVPISNHLYFYWYRQILGQKVEFLVSFYNNEISEKSEIFDDQFSVERPDGSNFTLKIRSTKLEDSAMYFCASHGQRYGYTFGSGTRLTVV.

The chain recombines TRBV19 with TRBJ2-7; 8 nucleotides line up with TRBD2. J lost 0 bases, V lost 5 bases, and 15 bases had no gene match. From germline, CDR1 is LNHDA and CDR2 SQIVND (reference sequence). CDR3 length: 18 residues. The CDR3 DNA reads TGTGCCAGTAGTCCTGGTCCTGTTGCGGGAGGCCTCTCCTACGAGCAGTACTTC. Its translation: CASSPGPVAGGLSYEQYF.

The V call is TRBV10-3, the J call TRBJ2-7, with D tentatively TRBD2 (6 bases). The CDR3 contains 13 residues. V lost 1 base, J lost 7 bases, and 11 bases lay in between. In germline, CDR1 is ENHRY, CDR2 SYGVKD. The CDR3 protein is CAISEWRESEQYF. The CDR3 DNA follows: TGTGCCATCAGTGAGTGGAGGGAGTCGGAGCAGTACTTC.

The V call is TRBV7-2, the J call TRBJ2-5, with D uncertain. The V and J ends lost 1 base and 5 bases respectively, with 8 bases between them. Germline CDR1 is SGHTA and CDR2 is FQGNSA. The CDR3 runs 13 residues. CDR3 in amino acids: CASSLGRRETQYF. CDR3 sequence (DNA): TGTGCCAGCAGCTTAGGCCGTCGGGAGACCCAGTACTTC.

This chain joins TRBV19 and TRBJ2-7; possibly TRBD1 for D (6 bases). Germline V gene sequence: CDR1 LNHDA, CDR2 SQIVND (reference sequence). V was clipped by 2 bases and J by 1 base, with 9 bases between them. The CDR3 extends over 14 amino acids. CDR3 bases: TGTGCCAGTAGTATATCAGGGGCTTCCTACGAGCAGTACTTC. This codes for CASSISGASYEQYF. Together with reference TRBV19 and TRBJ2-7, the CDR3 gives the full variable domain: DGGITQSPKYLFRKEGQNVTLSCEQNLNHDAMYWYRQDPGQGLRLIYYSQIVNDFQKGDIAEGYSVSREKKESFPLTVTSAQKNPTAFYLCASSISGASYEQYFGPGTRLTVT.

As regards this clone: The sample contains more than one DNA sequence encoding this CDR3. The J gene is TRBJ2-3, the V gene TRBV6-5; D is perhaps TRBD2 (6 bases). The ends were cut back, 6 bases at V and 1 base at J, with 8 bases in the middle. This CDR3 is built from 13 residues. CDR1 MNHEY and CDR2 SVGAGI come from the germline V gene. CDR3 nucleotide sequence: TGTGCCAGCAGGGAGCGGGGCACAGATACGCAGTATTTT. Residues: CASRERGTDTQYF.

This clone was observed a few times. The V gene is TRBV7-3, the J gene TRBJ2-2; a weak D match, TRBD2 (6 bases). With 2 bases removed from V and 6 bases from J, the gap between germline ends came to 10 bases. The CDR3 length is 14 residues. Germline V gene lookup returns CDR1 SGHTA and CDR2 FQGTGA. The CDR3 DNA reads as TGTGCCAGCAGCTTAGAGGCGGGACCCGGGGAGCTGTTTTTT. As protein: CASSLEAGPGELFF.

The sample holds one count of this clone. Other DNA sequences within the sample encode an identical CDR3. The gene calls are TRBV9 and TRBJ1-4; the match to TRBD1 covers 10 bases. The CDR3 length is 15 residues. Trimming removed 3 bases from V and 8 bases from J; junction bases left unmatched: 7. CDR1 is SGDLS and CDR2 is YYNGEE in the germline V gene. CDR3 amino acids: CASSARQGAGEKLFF. DNA for the CDR3: TGTGCCAGCAGCGCCCGACAGGGGGCAGGGGAAAAACTGTTTTTT.

The rearrangement links TRBV27 to TRBJ1-1, with D perhaps TRBD1 (5 bases). Germline lookup yields CDR1 MNHEY and CDR2 SMNVEV (reference sequence). The ends were cut back, 8 bases at V and 7 bases at J, with 17 bases in the middle. The CDR3 length is 13 residues. Written as DNA, the CDR3 is TGTGCCAGCGGAAAATTAAAAGACAGTGAAGCTTTCTTT. This codes for CASGKLKDSEAFF.

This clone appeared once. V gene TRBV5-1 combines with J gene TRBJ2-7, with 13 bases fitting TRBD2. The CDR3 extends over 15 amino acids. The V and J ends lost 2 bases and 5 bases, in that order; junction bases with no gene match: 4. The V gene's germline CDR1 is SGHRS and CDR2 YFSETQ. The CDR3 region has the DNA TGCGCCAGCAGCTTCCGGACTAGCGGGAGCAACGAGCAGTACTTC. This encodes CASSFRTSGSNEQYF. Drawing the rest from reference TRBV5-1 and TRBJ2-7, the complete variable domain is KAGVTQTPRYLIKTRGQQVTLSCSPISGHRSVSWYQQTPGQGLQFLFEYFSETQRNKGNFPGRFSGRQFSNSRSEMNVSTLELGDSALYLCASSFRTSGSNEQYFGPGTRLTVT.

This rearrangement joins TRBV19 to TRBJ2-5, with TRBD2 matching over 11 bases. V shed 3 bases and J 4 bases; nucleotides not matched to a gene: 4. Germline CDR1 reads LNHDA; CDR2 reads SQIVND (reference sequence). This CDR3 region has 15 residues. CDR3 nucleotide sequence: TGTGCCAGTAGTATCGGTGGGACTAGCGGAGAGACCCAGTACTTC. As protein: CASSIGGTSGETQYF.

The chain uses TRBV7-8 and TRBJ2-1, with a possible D match to TRBD2 (5 bases). V lost 3 bases, J lost 7 bases, and 10 bases lay in between. Germline loops: CDR1 SGHVS, CDR2 FQNEAQ. The length of the CDR3 is 13 residues. CDR3 DNA: TGTGCCAGCAGCTTCCGTACGGGGAATGAGCAGTTCTTC. This translates into CASSFRTGNEQFF. Drawing the rest from reference TRBV7-8 and TRBJ2-1, the complete variable domain is GAGVSQSPRYKVAKRGQDVALRCDPISGHVSLFWYQQALGQGPEFLTYFQNEAQLDKSGLPSDRFFAERPEGSVSTLKIQRTQQEDSAVYLCASSFRTGNEQFFGPGTRLTVL.

This clone was recorded once. The chain recombines TRBV6-5 with TRBJ1-6; D is undetermined. The CDR3 is 13 amino acids. Germline V gives CDR1 MNHEY, CDR2 SVGAGI. With 7 bases removed from V and 5 bases from J, the gap between germline ends came to 9 bases. The DNA of the CDR3 is TGTGCCAGCACCTATTCGGATAATTCACCCCTCCACTTT. It encodes CASTYSDNSPLHF.

The rearrangement uses TRBV10-3 and TRBJ1-2; TRBD1 agrees at 7 bases. The junction had 9 bases not matched to a gene; V was cut back by 6 bases and J by 5 bases. This CDR3 has 14 residues. Germline V gene sequence: CDR1 ENHRY, CDR2 SYGVKD. The CDR3 loop is CAIREGQLFYGYTF. The CDR3 coding sequence is TGTGCCATCAGGGAGGGACAGCTTTTTTATGGCTACACCTTC.

This sequence joins TRBV30 and TRBJ1-4, with D hard to call. This CDR3 is 13 amino acids long. Trimming pared 4 bases from V and 1 base from J, leaving 7 bases between. Germline V gives CDR1 GTSNPN, CDR2 SVGIG (reference sequence). The CDR3, as DNA: TGTGCCTGGACCCCGGGAACTAATGAAAAACTGTTTTTT. It codes for CAWTPGTNEKLFF.

The CDR3 DNA is TGTGCCAGCAGCTCCCGGACAAGGTCCTCTGGAAACACCATATATTTT. Translated, it gives CASSSRTRSSGNTIYF. This chain uses TRBV14 with TRBJ1-3; D is possibly TRBD1 (5 bases). With 5 bases removed from V and 0 bases from J, the gap between germline ends came to 14 bases. The CDR3 is made up of 16 amino acids. Germline V CDR1 and CDR2: SGHDN, FVKESK. Drawing the rest from reference TRBV14 and TRBJ1-3, the complete variable domain is EAGVTQFPSHSVIEKGQTVTLRCDPISGHDNLYWYRRVMGKEIKFLLHFVKESKQDESGMPNNRFLAERTGGTYSTLKVQPAELEDSGVYFCASSSRTRSSGNTIYFGEGSWLTVV.